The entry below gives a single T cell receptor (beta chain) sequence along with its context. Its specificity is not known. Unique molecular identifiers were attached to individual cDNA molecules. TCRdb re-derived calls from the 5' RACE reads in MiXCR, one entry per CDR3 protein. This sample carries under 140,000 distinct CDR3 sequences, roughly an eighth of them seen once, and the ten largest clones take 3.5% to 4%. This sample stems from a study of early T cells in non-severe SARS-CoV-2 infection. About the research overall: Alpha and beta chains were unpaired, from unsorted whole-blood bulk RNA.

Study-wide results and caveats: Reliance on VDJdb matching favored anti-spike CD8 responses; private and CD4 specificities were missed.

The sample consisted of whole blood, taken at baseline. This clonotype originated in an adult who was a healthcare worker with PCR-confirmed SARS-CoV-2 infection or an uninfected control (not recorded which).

CDR3 sequence (DNA): TGTGCCAGCAGCTTGACGGGGGTCCATGGCTACACCTTC. It yields the protein CASSLTGVHGYTF. The chain is built from TRBV7-9 and TRBJ1-2, with D possibly being TRBD1 (5 bases). CDR1 is SEHNR, CDR2 FQNEAQ, per germline (reference sequence). This CDR3 has 13 amino acids. V was shortened by 3 bases and J by 6 bases, with 11 bases between the two germline ends.